This T cell receptor beta chain was sequenced in a study of CD8 T cells in Susac syndrome. CDR1 and CDR2 (germline): LNHDA, SQIVND (reference sequence). The junction had 13 bases not matched to a gene; V was cut back by 7 bases and J by 3 bases. The CDR3 is 17 amino acids. Random-hexamer reverse transcription was applied to roughly 0.45 to 1 ug RNA. Multiplex immunoSEQ PCR targeted 54 Vbeta and 13 Jbeta TCR beta segments. TCRdb fed the immunoSEQ multiplex PCR reads into MiXCR, producing one record per CDR3 protein. Of under 150,000 distinct CDR3 sequences in the sample, 90% to 95% are singletons; the top ten hold 0.25% to 0.3%. Study results and caveats: As the study acknowledged, the number of individuals who were part of its TCR sequencing and HLA analysis was relatively small.

This clonotype was observed once. Its antigen is not identified. The specimen sequenced was CD8+ T cells from PBMCs. The chain has TRBV19 and TRBJ1-5, with 9 bases lining up with TRBD1. This TCR came from a human donor in good health. DNA of the CDR3: TGTGCCAGTAACCCCAGGAGGACAGGGGACCACAATCAGCCCCAGCATTTT. It translates to CASNPRRTGDHNQPQHF.